Listed below are T cell receptor beta chains from one sample, sequenced in a study of beta chain features in type 1 diabetes. Data came from immunoSEQ multiplex PCR; TCRdb stores just in-frame clones and leaves some out. The table has about 150,000 clones, approximately 8.4% seen once. Material for sequencing was central memory CD4+ T cells from blood. These receptors were obtained from a man between 18 and 29 years old with type 1 diabetes. The CDR3 runs from the conserved cysteine through the conserved F or W. The D gene is left open where the match is weak. Clone sizes are given selectively: once, few, many, or a class where the clone is expanded.

TRBV6-6	TRBD1	few	TRBJ1-1	CASSLDRVNTEAFF	TGTGCCAGCAGTCTCGACAGGGTTAACACTGAAGCTTTCTTT
TRBV4-2	-	-	TRBJ2-2	CASSPRVVGFSTGELFF	TGTGCCAGCAGCCCTCGGGTAGTCGGGTTCAGCACCGGGGAGCTGTTTTTT
TRBV2	TRBD1	few	TRBJ1-2	CAGSRDRGGGYTF	TGTGCCGGAAGCCGGGACAGGGGTGGTGGCTACACCTTC
TRBV5-1	TRBD1	-	TRBJ2-3	CASSSGQGQVDTQYF	TGCGCCAGCAGCTCAGGACAGGGTCAGGTAGATACGCAGTATTTT
TRBV4-1	-	few	TRBJ2-5	CASSQGGIAAQETQYF	TGCGCCAGCAGCCAAGGGGGAATAGCGGCTCAAGAGACCCAGTACTTC
TRBV2	TRBD1	many	TRBJ2-7	CASSRAGTGDYEQYF	TGTGCCAGCAGTCGAGCCGGGACAGGGGACTACGAGCAGTACTTC
TRBV5-4	TRBD2	-	TRBJ2-1	CASSDPGEGHNEQFF	TGTGCCAGCAGTGACCCTGGGGAGGGCCACAATGAGCAGTTCTTC
TRBV14	TRBD2	-	TRBJ2-1	CASSRRLAGDRNFF	TGTGCCAGCAGCCGCCGACTAGCGGGAGATAGAAACTTCTTC
TRBV11-2	-	few	TRBJ2-6	CASSRGTNTGANVLTF	TGTGCCAGCAGCCGCGGTACTAATACTGGGGCCAACGTCCTGACTTTC
TRBV7-2	TRBD1	few	TRBJ2-5	CASSPDRGTETQYF	TGTGCCAGCAGCCCCGACAGGGGGACAGAGACCCAGTACTTC
TRBV5-4	-	-	TRBJ2-5	CASSLPGTSLSETQYF	TGTGCCAGCAGCTTGCCAGGGACATCGCTCTCAGAGACCCAGTACTTC
TRBV5-4	-	-	TRBJ2-5	CASSLGQDKETQYF	TGTGCCAGCAGCTTGGGACAGGATAAAGAGACCCAGTACTTC
TRBV28	TRBD1	few	TRBJ2-7	CASSRGDRVSYEQYF	TGTGCCAGCAGCCGTGGGGACAGGGTCTCCTACGAGCAGTACTTC
TRBV28	TRBD1	few	TRBJ2-5	CASSSDRGHETQYF	TGTGCCAGCAGCTCCGACAGGGGGCATGAGACCCAGTACTTC
TRBV15	-	few	TRBJ2-7	CATSRVPFNRLYEQYF	TGTGCCACCAGCAGAGTTCCATTCAACCGACTCTACGAGCAGTACTTC
TRBV18	TRBD1	-	TRBJ1-1	CASSPAGTGRRTEAFF	TGTGCCAGCTCACCGGCCGGGACAGGGCGCCGCACTGAAGCTTTCTTT
TRBV5-1	TRBD1	-	TRBJ2-5	CASSLAGGEGTQYF	TGCGCCAGCAGCTTGGCAGGGGGCGAAGGGACCCAGTACTTC
TRBV9	-	-	TRBJ2-6	CASSVGGSGANVLTF	TGTGCCAGCAGCGTAGGAGGGTCTGGGGCCAACGTCCTGACTTTC